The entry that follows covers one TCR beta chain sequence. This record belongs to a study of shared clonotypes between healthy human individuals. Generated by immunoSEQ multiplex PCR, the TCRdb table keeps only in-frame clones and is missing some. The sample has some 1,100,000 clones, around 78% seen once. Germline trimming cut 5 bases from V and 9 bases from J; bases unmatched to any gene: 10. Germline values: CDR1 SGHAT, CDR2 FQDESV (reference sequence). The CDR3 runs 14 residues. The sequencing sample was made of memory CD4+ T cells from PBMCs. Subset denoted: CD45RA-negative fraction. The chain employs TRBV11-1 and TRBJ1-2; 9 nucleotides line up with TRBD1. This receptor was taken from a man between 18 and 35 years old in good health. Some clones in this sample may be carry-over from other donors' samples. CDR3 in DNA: TGTGCCAGCAGCGCGACAGGGGGAAGGAGAAGCTACACCTTC. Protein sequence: CASSATGGRRSYTF.